These T cell receptor beta chains were read from a single sample in a study of control samples from healthy donors and cancer patients. Sequencing used immunoSEQ multiplex PCR; TCRdb keeps in-frame clones, though not all of them. The sample has approximately 150,000 clones, 91% seen once; the top ten hold roughly 3.2%. Sequences were obtained from blood. Receptor source: a man aged 25 to 40 in good health. The CDR3 runs from the conserved cysteine through the conserved F or W. The D gene is left open where the match is weak. The size entry is marked missing in some rows and otherwise reads once, few, many or a size class.

TRBV19,.,.,TRBJ1-4,CASSMDLEKLFF,TGTGCCAGTAGTATGGACCTGGAAAAACTGTTTTTT
TRBV10-2,TRBD2,.,TRBJ2-1,CAIGGGVAEGSSYNEQFF,TGCGCCATCGGTGGGGGGGTAGCGGAGGGGAGCTCCTACAATGAGCAGTTCTTC
TRBV6-5,TRBD1,once,TRBJ2-5,CASSYSMGQGTETQYF,TGTGCCAGCAGTTACTCGATGGGACAGGGAACCGAGACCCAGTACTTC
TRBV7-7,TRBD2,.,TRBJ2-1,CASSPSGGEGSYNEQFF,TGTGCCAGCAGCCCTAGCGGGGGGGAAGGCTCCTACAATGAGCAGTTCTTC
TRBV6-1,TRBD1,.,TRBJ1-1,CASSEGQGLNTEAFF,TGTGCCAGCAGTGAGGGACAGGGGTTGAACACTGAAGCTTTCTTT
TRBV7-9,.,.,TRBJ1-2,CASSFGDYGYTF,TGTGCCAGCAGCTTCGGCGACTATGGCTACACCTTC
TRBV5-1,TRBD1,.,TRBJ2-2,CASSFEGAANTGELFF,TGCGCCAGCAGCTTTGAGGGGGCTGCGAACACCGGGGAGCTGTTTTTT
TRBV5-1,TRBD2,.,TRBJ2-3,CASSVQRGGTDTQYF,TGCGCCAGCAGCGTCCAGCGGGGGGGTACAGATACGCAGTATTTT
TRBV9,.,.,TRBJ1-3,CASSDGRGKGNTIYF,TGTGCCAGCAGCGACGGACGGGGTAAAGGAAACACCATATATTTT
TRBV6-5,.,.,TRBJ1-2,CASSKTAFNYGYTF,TGTGCCAGCAGTAAAACAGCCTTTAACTATGGCTACACCTTC
TRBV6-4,.,.,TRBJ2-3,CASSDGNTDTQYF,TGTGCCAGCAGTGATGGGAACACAGATACGCAGTATTTT
TRBV7-2,.,.,TRBJ2-1,CASSLDLGLYNEQFF,TGTGCCAGCAGCTTAGATTTAGGTCTTTACAATGAGCAGTTCTTC
TRBV11-2,.,.,TRBJ1-4,CASSLGPVNEKLFF,TGTGCCAGCAGCTTGGGACCGGTTAACGAAAAACTGTTTTTT
TRBV6-5,.,.,TRBJ2-5,CASREVWETQYF,TGTGCCAGCAGGGAGGTCTGGGAGACCCAGTACTTC
TRBV7-9,.,.,TRBJ2-2,CASSPTSEAGELFF,TGTGCCAGCAGCCCCACGTCGGAGGCCGGGGAGCTGTTTTTT
TRBV7-9,.,.,TRBJ2-3,CASSFFEARSTDTQYF,TGTGCCAGCAGCTTTTTCGAAGCGCGCAGCACAGATACGCAGTATTTT
TRBV2,.,.,TRBJ1-3,CASSPDRVDTIYF,TGTGCCAGCAGTCCGGACAGAGTAGACACCATATATTTT
TRBV2,.,once,TRBJ2-7,CASTFARGTYEQYF,TGTGCCAGCACCTTCGCCCGCGGGACCTACGAGCAGTACTTC
TRBV5-4,.,.,TRBJ2-3,CASSLNTDTQYF,TGTGCCAGCAGCTTGAACACAGATACGCAGTATTTT
TRBV28,TRBD1,.,TRBJ2-3,CASSMGQGDTDTQYF,TGTGCCAGCAGTATGGGACAGGGAGACACAGATACGCAGTATTTT
TRBV6-1,.,.,TRBJ1-2,CASSEADGSHYGYTF,TGTGCCAGCAGTGAAGCGGACGGATCCCACTATGGCTACACCTTC
TRBV6-5,.,.,TRBJ1-5,CASRWNGRPQHF,TGTGCCAGCAGGTGGAACGGGCGTCCCCAGCATTTT
TRBV11-2,TRBD1,few,TRBJ1-2,CASSSLRDRTLRDYGYTF,TGTGCCAGCAGCTCGCTCCGGGACAGGACCCTAAGGGACTATGGCTACACCTTC
TRBV4-1,TRBD2,.,TRBJ2-7,CASGTSAGAPGEQYF,TGCGCCAGCGGAACCTCAGCGGGGGCCCCTGGCGAGCAGTACTTC
TRBV24-1,.,.,TRBJ2-1,CATSGSGRIGEQFF,TGTGCCACCAGTGGGTCAGGGAGGATTGGTGAGCAGTTCTTC
TRBV24-1,TRBD2,.,TRBJ2-1,CATSDPGLASSYNEQFF,TGTGCCACCAGTGACCCAGGACTAGCTAGCTCCTACAATGAGCAGTTCTTC
TRBV19,.,.,TRBJ1-4,CASTQEGSSEKLFF,TGTGCCAGTACCCAGGAGGGGTCCAGTGAAAAACTGTTTTTT
TRBV10-3,TRBD1,.,TRBJ1-6,CAISEGTGDSPLHF,TGTGCCATCAGTGAAGGGACAGGGGATTCACCCCTCCACTTT
TRBV6-5,.,.,TRBJ1-2,CASRGLNYGYTF,TGTGCCAGCCGGGGCCTCAACTATGGCTACACCTTC
TRBV28,.,.,TRBJ1-1,CASSFTGPPNTEAFF,TGTGCCAGCAGTTTCACGGGACCCCCGAACACTGAAGCTTTCTTT
TRBV19,.,.,TRBJ1-1,CASSIGQRTEAFF,TGTGCCAGTAGTATAGGGCAGCGCACTGAAGCTTTCTTT
TRBV28,.,.,TRBJ1-1,CASSAPGQRMNTEAFF,TGTGCCAGCAGTGCACCAGGACAGAGGATGAACACTGAAGCTTTCTTT
TRBV21-1,.,.,TRBJ1-1,CASDPGRNTEAFF,TGTGCCAGCGACCCGGGACGGAACACTGAAGCTTTCTTT
TRBV5-8,TRBD1,few,TRBJ1-1,CASSFTGGNTEAFF,TGTGCCAGCAGCTTCACAGGGGGGAACACTGAAGCTTTCTTT
TRBV18,TRBD1,once,TRBJ1-4,CASSQTGTGEATNEKLFF,TGTGCCAGCTCACAAACCGGGACAGGGGAGGCAACTAATGAAAAACTGTTTTTT
TRBV27,.,.,TRBJ1-2,CASSFGSGNYGYTF,TGTGCCAGCAGTTTCGGAAGTGGCAACTATGGCTACACCTTC
TRBV14,.,.,TRBJ1-2,CASSQAREGGYTF,TGTGCCAGCAGCCAAGCCAGGGAGGGAGGCTACACCTTC
TRBV3-1/TRBV3-2,TRBD1,.,TRBJ2-2,CASSPRDRRIGELFF,TGTGCCAGCAGCCCCCGGGACAGGAGGATCGGGGAGCTGTTTTTT
TRBV6-6,.,.,TRBJ2-3,CASEGGHTDTQYF,TGTGCCAGCGAAGGGGGACACACAGATACGCAGTATTTT
TRBV7-9,.,.,TRBJ2-5,CASSLVGEETQYF,TGTGCCAGCAGCTTAGTAGGGGAAGAGACCCAGTACTTC
TRBV12-3/TRBV12-4,.,.,TRBJ2-3,CASSLEGTQYF,TGTGCCAGCAGTTTAGAGGGGACGCAGTATTTT
TRBV28,.,.,TRBJ1-2,CASSLGGLGYTF,TGTGCCAGCAGTTTAGGAGGGCTTGGCTACACCTTC
TRBV6-1,.,.,TRBJ2-2,CASSEAGDTGELFF,TGTGCCAGCAGTGAAGCCGGGGACACCGGGGAGCTGTTTTTT
TRBV6-1,.,.,TRBJ2-2,CASSEARLRNGELFF,TGTGCCAGCAGTGAAGCCAGGTTACGGAACGGGGAGCTGTTTTTT
TRBV12-5,.,.,TRBJ1-5,CASGLRDQPQHF,TGTGCTAGTGGTTTGAGGGATCAGCCCCAGCATTTT
TRBV5-1,TRBD1,once,TRBJ1-1,CASSLGDSLMRNTEAFF,TGCGCCAGCAGCTTGGGGGACAGTCTTATGAGAAACACTGAAGCTTTCTTT
TRBV5-1,.,once,TRBJ2-7,CASSKPGHSLYEQYF,TGCGCCAGCAGCAAACCGGGACACTCCCTCTACGAGCAGTACTTC